This record covers a single T cell receptor beta chain. Ten or more counts support this clonotype. Its antigen is not yet known. No base-level quality is on record; no much larger clone is a single base apart. The library was prepared using 5' RACE. Sequencing instrument: NextSeq 500. To correct for sequencing error and PCR bias, the TCR library protocol tagged individual cDNA molecules with unique molecular identifiers. Both TCR alpha and beta chains were sequenced, and tight co-correlation was observed between alpha and beta sequence abundances in each sample. The authors' pipeline ran thus. Decombinator V4 was used to annotate TCR sequences for V gene, J gene and CDR3. Expanded TCRs were defined as changing significantly between any two time points under a Poisson model with p below 0.0001. Abundances of TCRs were expressed as counts per million after normalisation to the total number of TCRs sequenced in each sample. MAIT TCRs were defined by TRAV1-2 paired with TRAJ12, TRAJ20 or TRAJ33, and iNKT TCRs by TRAV10 paired with TRAJ18. VDJdb, accessed 1 November 2021, was searched for CMV, EBV and SARS-CoV-2 annotated TCRs, excluding TCRs annotated for multiple antigens. In-frame beta chains were kept once TCRdb had trimmed the public reads at Q25 with fastp and called clones with MiXCR. Entries are consolidated by CDR3 protein sequence, retaining the most common genes and DNA. These V and J calls are TCRdb output, not the study's own analysis. This sample has 50,000 or so distinct CDR3 sequences in its table, and 5.5% to 6.5% of those were observed once. The ten top clones hold 4.5% to 5.5% of the sample.

This was a case-control study nested in a cohort of healthcare workers in London, UK, who had nasopharyngeal swab PCR tests and blood samples taken every week. Healthcare workers were recruited during the week of the UK lockdown, between 23 and 31 March 2020, and followed weekly for up to roughly 16 weeks. This specimen belongs to a study of early T cells in non-severe SARS-CoV-2 infection (dated by TCRdb to 2020 to 2022). Background for the entire study: Because TCR sequencing relied on bulk RNA taken from unsorted whole blood, pairing of alpha and beta chains was not possible.

Taken from cysteine to phenylalanine, the CDR3 has 15 residues. CDR3 DNA is the only sequence kept; it has 45 bases, read in frame from the first base. Trimming takes 2 bases from V and 1 base from J, and the germline ends sit 11 bases apart. The germline V gene encodes CDR1 MNHEY and CDR2 SVGAGI. Paper-wide results and their limitations: Matching against VDJdb was skewed toward anti-spike CD8 responses, likely underestimated virus-specific expansions, and missed private and CD4 specificities.

Recombination connected TRBV6-5 to TRBJ1-1, with TRBD1 perhaps the D gene, on 5 matching bases. The clonotype was recovered from an adult who was a healthcare worker with PCR-confirmed SARS-CoV-2 infection or an uninfected control (not recorded which). The sequencing input was whole blood. The sequenced DNA: TGTGCCAGCAGTTACCGTGGGGGACGGAACACTGAAGCTTTCTTT. This translates into CASSYRGGRNTEAFF.